The T cell receptor (beta chain) under discussion was sequenced for a study of CD8 T cells in Susac syndrome (dated by TCRdb to 2018 to 2020). The study in broad terms: Repertoire sequencing was used to test whether CD8+ T cell activation and differentiation in Susac syndrome was antigen driven. CD8+ T cell repertoire clonality was compared between about a dozen healthy donors, about 14 Susac syndrome patients and 15 multiple sclerosis patients. Points the paper makes about the study in general: The number of individuals in the TCR sequencing and HLA analysis was recognized as being relatively small.

RNA was extracted using the RNeasy kit, and roughly 0.5 to 1 ug of the RNA was reverse transcribed with random hexamers. The immunoSEQ multiplex PCR assay, covering 54 Vbeta and 13 Jbeta segments, was used to amplify TCR beta CDR3 regions. Bias from PCR amplification was corrected by using a synthetic template baseline for primer optimization and for computational correction. As for how the authors treated the data: Reads were annotated to V, D and J genes according to IMGT and were analyzed with immunoSEQ Analyzer, with only productive sequences retained. To calculate clonality, Shannon entropy was normalized by log2 of the number of productive unique sequences and then subtracted from one. Public and private clones were assessed among the 100 most prevalent clones of each patient and control. A clone was defined as Susac-specific if it was absent from the healthy and MS cohorts, from around 960 published viral clones and from other ImmuneACCESS disease sequences. Using fastp at Q25 and MiXCR, TCRdb reprocessed the public reads and kept productive beta chains. Every distinct CDR3 protein forms one entry, paired with its most common genes and DNA. The V and J calls, along with clone size, are taken from TCRdb and not from the paper's own processing. The sample includes around 50,000 distinct CDR3 sequences, with almost 95% observed a single time. In total, the top ten clones hold roughly 0.4% of the sample.

Peripheral blood CD8+ and CD4+ T cells from healthy donors, Susac syndrome patients and multiple sclerosis patients were profiled using high-throughput TCR beta sequencing. The healthy donors served as controls matched for age and sex. Bulk CD8+ and CD4+ T cells were purified by magnetic negative isolation, whereas CD8+ TEMRA cells were enriched by FACS. Blood was collected in EDTA tubes and processed within 24 hours, with PBMCs isolated through density gradient centrifugation. PBMCs destined for TCR sequencing were cryopreserved in liquid nitrogen and later thawed in a 37 °C water bath. The sorted or isolated CD4+, CD8+ and CD8+ TEMRA cells reached a purity of at least 90%. At the junction V is shortened by 4 bases and J by 4 bases; bases outside the gene matches: 7. CDR1 LNHDA and CDR2 SQIVND are derived from the germline V gene (reference sequence). Inclusive of the bounding cysteine and phenylalanine, the CDR3 is 15 residues long. Only the CDR3 region is kept as DNA, spanning 45 bases read in frame from base 1.

In the case of this clonotype: The specificity of this receptor is unknown. No base-level quality is on record; no much larger clone is a single base apart.

In this chain, TRBV19 is recombined with TRBJ2-1, with TRBD2 matching 7 junction bases. The sequencing input was CD8+ T cells from PBMCs. This clonotype was sampled from a human donor in good health. The DNA is as follows: TGTGCCAGTAGTAGGGCGGGAGCGGGATACAATGAGCAGTTCTTC. Translation gives CASSRAGAGYNEQFF.